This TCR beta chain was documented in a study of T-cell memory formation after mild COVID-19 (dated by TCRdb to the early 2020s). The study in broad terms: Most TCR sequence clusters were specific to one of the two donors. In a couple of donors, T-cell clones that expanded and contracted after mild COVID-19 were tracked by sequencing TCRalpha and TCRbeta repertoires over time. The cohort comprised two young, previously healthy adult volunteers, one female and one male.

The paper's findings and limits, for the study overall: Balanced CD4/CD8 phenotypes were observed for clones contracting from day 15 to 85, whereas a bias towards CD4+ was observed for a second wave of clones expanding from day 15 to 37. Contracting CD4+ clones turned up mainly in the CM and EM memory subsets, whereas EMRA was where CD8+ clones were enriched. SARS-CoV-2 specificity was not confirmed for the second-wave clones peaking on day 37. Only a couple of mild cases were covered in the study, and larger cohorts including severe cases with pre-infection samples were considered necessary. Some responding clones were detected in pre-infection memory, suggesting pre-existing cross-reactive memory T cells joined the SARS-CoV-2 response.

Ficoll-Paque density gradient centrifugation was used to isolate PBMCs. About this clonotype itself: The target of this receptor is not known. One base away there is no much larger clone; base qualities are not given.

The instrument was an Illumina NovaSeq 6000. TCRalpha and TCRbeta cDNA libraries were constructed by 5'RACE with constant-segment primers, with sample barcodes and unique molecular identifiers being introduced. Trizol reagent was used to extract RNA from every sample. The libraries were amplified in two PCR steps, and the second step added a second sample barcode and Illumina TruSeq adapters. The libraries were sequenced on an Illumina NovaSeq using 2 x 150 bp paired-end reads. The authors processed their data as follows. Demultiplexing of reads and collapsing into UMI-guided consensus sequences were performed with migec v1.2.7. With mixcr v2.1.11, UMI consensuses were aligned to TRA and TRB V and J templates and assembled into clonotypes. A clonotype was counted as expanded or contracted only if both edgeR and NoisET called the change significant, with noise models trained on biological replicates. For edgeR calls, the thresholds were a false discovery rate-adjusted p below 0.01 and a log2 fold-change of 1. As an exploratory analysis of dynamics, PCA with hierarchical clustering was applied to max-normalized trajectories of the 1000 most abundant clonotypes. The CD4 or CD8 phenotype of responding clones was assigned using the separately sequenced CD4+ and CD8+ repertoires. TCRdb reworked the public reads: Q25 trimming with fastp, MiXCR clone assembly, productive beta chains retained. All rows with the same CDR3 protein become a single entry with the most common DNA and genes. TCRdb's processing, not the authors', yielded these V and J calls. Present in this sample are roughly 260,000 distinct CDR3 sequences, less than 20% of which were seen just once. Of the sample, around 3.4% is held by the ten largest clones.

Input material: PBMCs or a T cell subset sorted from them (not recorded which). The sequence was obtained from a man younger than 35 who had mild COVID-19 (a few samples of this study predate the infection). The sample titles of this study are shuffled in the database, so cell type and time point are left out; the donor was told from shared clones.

The nucleotide sequence reads TGTGCCAGCAGCTCGGGGATCAACTATGGCTACACCTTC. This yields the protein CASSSGINYGYTF. The chain uses TRBV7-2 and TRBJ1-2, with no confident D gene call. At the junction V is shortened by 4 bases and J by 2 bases, with 8 bases in between. From the cysteine up to the phenylalanine, the CDR3 has a length of 13 residues. Just the 39-base CDR3 DNA is kept, in frame starting at base 1. In the germline V gene, CDR1 corresponds to SGHTA and CDR2 to FQGNSA.